What follows describes a single T cell receptor (beta chain). Antigen: not known. Profiling relied on immunoSEQ multiplex PCR, and the TCRdb table lists in-frame clones only, not all of them. The sample includes 50,000 to 80,000 clones, more than 90% of them seen just once. Germline CDR1 LNHDA, CDR2 SQIVND (reference sequence). V was pared by 6 bases and J by 5 bases, with 8 bases of the junction left unmatched. This CDR3 has 15 amino acids. This record comes from a study of graft-versus-host responses after intestinal transplantation. As for the study in general: For 3 to 4 years after anti-thymocyte globulin induction, all recipients took tacrolimus and steroids.

Notes on the study in general: Declines in HvG clones occurring early post-transplant were associated with peak circulating GvH clone levels.

Sequenced material: unstimulated CD8+ T cells sorted from spleen or lymph node cells, taken before transplant. This receptor was obtained from a human donor who was the organ donor for an intestinal transplant. The V and J genes are TRBV19 and TRBJ2-1, with 9 bases lining up with TRBD2. The CDR3 DNA follows: TGTGCCAGTAGGACCGGGACTAGCAGACACAATGAGCAGTTCTTC. As protein: CASRTGTSRHNEQFF.